This T cell receptor beta chain was retrieved from a study of CD8+CD57+ T cells in acquired aplastic anemia. This clonotype appeared many times. The germline V gene has CDR1 DFQATT and CDR2 SNEGSKA (reference sequence). Deletions cut 0 bases from V and 7 bases from J, with 12 bases between. The CDR3 runs to 14 residues. CD8+CD57+ cell expansion had been shown by flow cytometry in patients chosen for sequencing. Every one of the patients had aplastic anemia (severe, acquired). Each patient gave a blood sample that was collected before any therapy had been received. CDR3 and TCR beta VDJ profiling relied on a genomic DNA template. From the reads, TCRdb called clonotypes with MiXCR, one entry per CDR3 protein. The repertoire consists of roughly 150,000 distinct CDR3 sequences, with more than 45% occurring once and the leading ten covering approximately 3%.

The chain employs TRBV20-1 and TRBJ1-4, with D perhaps matching TRBD1 (5 bases). The sequenced sample was sorted CD4+, CD8+, or CD8+CD57+ T cells (not recorded which) from PBMCs. This receptor was obtained from a human donor with aplastic anemia. The CDR3: CSARDRGGSEKLFF. The DNA of the CDR3 is TGCAGTGCTAGAGATCGGGGGGGGAGTGAAAAACTGTTTTTT.